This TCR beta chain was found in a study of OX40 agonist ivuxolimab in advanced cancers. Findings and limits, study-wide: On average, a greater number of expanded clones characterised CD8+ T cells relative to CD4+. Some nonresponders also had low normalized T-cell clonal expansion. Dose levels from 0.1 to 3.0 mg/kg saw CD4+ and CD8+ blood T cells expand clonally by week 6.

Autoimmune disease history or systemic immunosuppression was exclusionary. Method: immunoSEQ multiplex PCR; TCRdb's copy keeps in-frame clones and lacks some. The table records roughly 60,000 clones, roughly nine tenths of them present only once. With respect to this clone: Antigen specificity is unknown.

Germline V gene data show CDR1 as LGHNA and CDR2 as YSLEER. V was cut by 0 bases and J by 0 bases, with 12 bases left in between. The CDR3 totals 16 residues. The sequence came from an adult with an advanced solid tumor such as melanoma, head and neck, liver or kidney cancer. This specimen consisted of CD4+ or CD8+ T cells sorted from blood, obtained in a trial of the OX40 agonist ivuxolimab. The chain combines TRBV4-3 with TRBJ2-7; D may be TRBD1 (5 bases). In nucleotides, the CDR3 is TGCGCCAGCAGCCAAGACAGGGCCTCCAGCTCCTACGAGCAGTACTTC. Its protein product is CASSQDRASSSYEQYF.